The rows below give T cell receptor beta chains drawn from one sample of a study of breast tumors, draining lymph nodes, adjacent tissues. TCRdb re-analysed the multiplex PCR reads in MiXCR, keeping a single row per CDR3 protein. The sample contains fewer than 300,000 distinct CDR3 sequences, about 32% of which appear only once. Sequenced: axillary lymph node tissue. The receptor set was obtained from a female donor with breast cancer. Some clones in this sample may be carry-over from other donors' samples. CDR3s include the opening cysteine and the closing phenylalanine or tryptophan. A D gene is named only where the DNA matches it firmly. Expanded clones get a size class; other rows say once, few or many, or leave the size out.

TRBJ2-2	TRBV7-2	many	-	TGTGCCAGCAGCTTATCAGCCACCGGGGAGCTGTTTTTT	CASSLSATGELFF
TRBJ1-2	TRBV5-8	many	TRBD1	TGTGCCAGCAGCTCCAGGGGGCAGAGGTACTATGGCTACACCTTC	CASSSRGQRYYGYTF
TRBJ2-1	TRBV24-1	-	TRBD2	TGTGCCACCAGTGCTAGAGCTAGCGGGCCGTACAATGAGCAGTTCTTC	CATSARASGPYNEQFF
TRBJ1-4	TRBV15	many	-	TGTGCCACCAGCAGAGATCTGGGTGTACTGTTTTTT	CATSRDLGVLFF
TRBJ1-2	TRBV7-9	many	-	TGTGCCAGCAGCTTAGGGCCGGGGGCGCTTGGCTACACCTTC	CASSLGPGALGYTF
TRBJ2-2	TRBV28	many	-	TGTGCCAGCAAGCCGTGGGTGGAGGGTGGCGGGGAGCTGTTTTTT	CASKPWVEGGGELFF
TRBJ2-7	TRBV27	many	TRBD2	TGTGCCACCTCCCTAGGTAGCGGGACCTACGAGCAGTACTTC	CATSLGSGTYEQYF
TRBJ2-5	TRBV9	-	-	TGTGCCAGCAGCCACGGACAGTTTCTGGAGACCCAGTCCTTC	CASSHGQFLETQSF
TRBJ2-4	TRBV9	many	TRBD2	TGTGCCAGCAGCCCCTCGGGGGGTGGGCGGAAAAACATTCAGTACTTC	CASSPSGGGRKNIQYF
TRBJ1-1	TRBV5-1	many	-	TGCGCCAGCAGCGAGGGTGGGACTGAAGCTTTCTTT	CASSEGGTEAFF
TRBJ1-6	TRBV2	-	-	TGTGCCAGCAGTGAATCCAGGAAGGCTAATTCACCCCTCCACTTT	CASSESRKANSPLHF
TRBJ2-1	TRBV19	many	-	TGTGCCAGTAGTATAGAGTACAATGAGCAGTTCTTC	CASSIEYNEQFF
TRBJ1-3	TRBV4-2	many	-	TGTGCCAGCAGCCAAGGGAGTACTGGAAACACCATATATTTT	CASSQGSTGNTIYF
TRBJ2-1	TRBV5-4	many	TRBD2	TGTGCCAGCAGCTTGGCCGATCTAGCGGGTTACAATGAGCAGTTCTTC	CASSLADLAGYNEQFF
TRBJ1-6	TRBV2	many	-	TGTGCCATACCAGACGGGAGCTCCTATAATTCACCCCTCCACTTT	CAIPDGSSYNSPLHF
TRBJ1-5	TRBV13	once	-	TGTGCCAGCAGCCAACATTACAATCAGCCCCAGCATTTT	CASSQHYNQPQHF
TRBJ1-5	TRBV20-1	many	TRBD1	TGCAGTGCTCAGGGGGGGGGCAGTGGCAATCAGCCCCAGCATTTT	CSAQGGGSGNQPQHF
TRBJ1-2	TRBV12-3/TRBV12-4	many	-	TGTGCCAGCAGTTTTTCCGGGCATGGCTACACCTTC	CASSFSGHGYTF
TRBJ1-6	TRBV7-8	many	-	TGTGCCAGCAGCTGGACCAGGGGAGCGGATTCACCCCTCCACTTT	CASSWTRGADSPLHF
TRBJ2-1	TRBV9	many	-	TGTGCCAGCAGCGTTTCTAGCGCCCTAGGGAATGAGCAGTTCTTC	CASSVSSALGNEQFF
TRBJ2-7	TRBV19	many	TRBD2	TGTGCCAGTAGTATGGGAGCTGGGACTAGAAATTACGAGCAGTACTTC	CASSMGAGTRNYEQYF
TRBJ2-5	TRBV20-1	-	-	TGCAGTGCCGCAAGTCAGGGTGGGCAAGAGACCCAGTACTTC	CSAASQGGQETQYF
TRBJ1-6	TRBV12-3/TRBV12-4	-	-	TGTGCCAGCAGTCAACAGGGAAGCTCACCCCTCCACTTT	CASSQQGSSPLHF
TRBJ2-3	TRBV20-1	many	TRBD2	TGCAGTGCTGGTCGCAGCGGGACTAGCGGGGAAGCAGATACGCAGTATTTT	CSAGRSGTSGEADTQYF
TRBJ1-1	TRBV7-3	many	-	TGTGCCAGCAGCCTCGCAGGAGGCAGTGAAGCTTTCTTT	CASSLAGGSEAFF
TRBJ2-1	TRBV11-3	few	-	TGTGCCAGCAGCTTTTTTAGTGGGGGCAATGAGCAGTTCTTC	CASSFFSGGNEQFF
TRBJ2-7	TRBV24-1	many	-	TGTGCCACACCAGAGAGTTTAGACTACGAGCAGTACTTC	CATPESLDYEQYF
TRBJ2-7	TRBV7-9	many	-	TGTGCCAGCAGCGTACAGGGACCCTACGAGCAGTACTTC	CASSVQGPYEQYF
TRBJ2-3	TRBV5-1	many	-	TGCGCCAGCAGTCGGTCGGGTCCTCACACAGATACGCAGTATTTT	CASSRSGPHTDTQYF
TRBJ1-2	TRBV29-1	once	TRBD1	TGCAGCGTGAACCCCGGGACAGGGGGGTGCTACCCCTTT	CSVNPGTGGCYPF
TRBJ2-1	TRBV9	many	-	TGTGCCAGCAGCTTATCCGGGACGGACTACAATGAGCAGTTCTTC	CASSLSGTDYNEQFF
TRBJ2-7	TRBV24-1	-	TRBD1	TGTGCCACCAGTGAAGTCCCAGGGGGTTCCTACGAGCAGTACTTC	CATSEVPGGSYEQYF
TRBJ2-5	TRBV5-6	many	-	TGTGCCAGCAGCTTCGGACGCGGGATAGAGACCCAGTACTTC	CASSFGRGIETQYF
TRBJ2-1	TRBV11-2	many	-	TGTGCCAGCCAAGACAGCTCCTACAATGAGCAGTTCTTC	CASQDSSYNEQFF
TRBJ1-2	TRBV24-1	-	-	TGTGCCACCAGCGACCAGGGAGAGAGCTACACCTTC	CATSDQGESYTF